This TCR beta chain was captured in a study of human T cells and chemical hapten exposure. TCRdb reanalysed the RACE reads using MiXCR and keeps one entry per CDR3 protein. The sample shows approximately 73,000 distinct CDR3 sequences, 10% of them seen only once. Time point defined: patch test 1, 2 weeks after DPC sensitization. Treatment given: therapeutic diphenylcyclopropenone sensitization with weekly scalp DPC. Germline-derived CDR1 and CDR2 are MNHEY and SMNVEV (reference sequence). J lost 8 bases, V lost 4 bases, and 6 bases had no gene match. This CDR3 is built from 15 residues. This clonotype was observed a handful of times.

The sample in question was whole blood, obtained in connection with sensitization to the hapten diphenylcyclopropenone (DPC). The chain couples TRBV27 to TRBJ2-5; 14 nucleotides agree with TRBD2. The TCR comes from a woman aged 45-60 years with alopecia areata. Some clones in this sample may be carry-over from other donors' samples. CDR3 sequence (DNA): TGTGCCAGCAGTTCCGGGACTAGCGGGAGAGGCACCCAGTACTTC. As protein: CASSSGTSGRGTQYF.